This T cell receptor (beta chain) was found in a study of control samples from healthy donors and cancer patients. Here immunoSEQ multiplex PCR was the method, and the copy in TCRdb shows in-frame clones only, minus some. The repertoire has 60,000 to 95,000 clones, more than 75% of them found once; the top ten carry roughly 16%. Germline-derived CDR1 and CDR2 are SQVTM and ANQGSEA. J gave up 0 bases and V 5 bases, and 2 bases lay outside the gene matches. The CDR3 consists of 13 residues. The chain carries TRBV29-1 and TRBJ1-2; 8 positions match TRBD1. This clonotype was obtained from a man in his fifties or sixties in good health. The specimen was blood. The CDR3 is CSVQGAANYGYTF. CDR3 DNA: TGCAGCGTTCAGGGGGCGGCTAACTATGGCTACACCTTC.